This T cell receptor beta chain stems from a study of blood T cell repertoires in COVID-19. Study background: Samples came from the United States, Italy and Spain, spanning acute and convalescent COVID-19. Sample material is recorded as cDNA or gDNA derived from T cells, B-cell-depleted T cells, or PBMCs.

Per the authors' pipeline: Estimation of nucleated cell counts was performed using reference gene primer amplification. TCRdb's table, derived via immunoSEQ multiplex PCR, lists solely in-frame clones and lacks some. The DNA gave D and trimming, while V, J and clone size come from that table. The repertoire holds approximately 180,000 clones, approximately 85% seen once, with around 9.8% in the top ten. The CDR3 consists of 16 residues. Germline V lookup: CDR1 SGHTA, CDR2 FQGTGA. Trimming cost V 4 bases and J 2 bases, with 16 bases left between them. The material sequenced was peripheral blood. The genes are TRBV7-3 and TRBJ2-3, with a tentative D call TRBD2 (6 bases). The source is an elderly woman with acute or convalescent COVID-19. The CDR3 spells CASSSPGGLPTDTQYF. The DNA for the CDR3 is TGTGCCAGCAGCTCCCCTGGAGGGCTACCCACAGATACGCAGTATTTT.